The T cell receptor beta chain under discussion was sequenced for a study of T cells expressing NK-cell markers. TCRdb reanalyzed the 5' RACE reads, giving one entry per CDR3 protein sequence and no DNA. This repertoire comprises roughly 150,000 distinct CDR3 sequences; its ten largest clones make up about 18%. The CDR3 extends over 14 amino acids. CDR1 is SGHRS, CDR2 YFSETQ, per germline. The chain couples TRBV5-1 to TRBJ2-7. The receptor was isolated from a woman between 18 and 70 years old in good health. The source material was blood T cells: a sorted CD56 or NKG2C T cell subset, CD4+ or CD8+ T cells, or bulk PBMC T cells (not recorded which). CDR3 sequence reads: CASSLGGRPYEQYF.